This T cell receptor (beta chain) appears in the sequencing data of a study of response to subunit inactivated influenza vaccine (dated by TCRdb to 2016 to 2018). General notes on the study: Deep quantitative profiling of the T cell receptor repertoire was used in the study to follow responses to a trivalent subunit inactivated influenza vaccine. Results and caveats for the whole study, not just this receptor: It was suggested by the authors that each seasonal influenza vaccination may recruit only a limited number of new T cells.

Explained via the paper, the time point label denotes: around 45 days after influenza vaccine administration. Trimmed from V: 4 bases; trimmed from J: 3 bases; junction bases lacking a gene match: 7. CDR1 DFQATT and CDR2 SNEGSKA are derived from the germline V gene (reference sequence). The CDR3, from cysteine to phenylalanine, totals 14 residues. Only CDR3 DNA is held: 42 bases, read in frame from base 1. Libraries came from RT-PCR. Sequencing took place on an Illumina HiSeq 2500. In TCRdb, the public reads were trimmed at Q25 with fastp and aligned with MiXCR, with productive beta chains retained. Every CDR3 protein is listed once, alongside the most common genes and DNA of its rows. Counted in this sample were roughly 160,000 distinct CDR3 sequences; about a tenth of them appeared once. Around 11% of the sample belongs to the ten largest clones. At least ten counts were recorded for this clonotype. The specificity of this receptor is unknown. No base-level quality is on record; no much larger clone is a single base apart.

Specimen: non-naive T cells sorted from PBMCs, collected 35 to 45 days after vaccination. This specimen's cell subset or site label, interpreted: memory T cell fraction. The TCR was taken from a middle-aged man who received an inactivated influenza vaccine. Donor details come from another sample of the same person, matched by shared clones. This chain is built from TRBV20-1 and TRBJ2-3, and 7 junction bases match TRBD1. The CDR3 corresponds to CSAKKGAATDTQYF. The sequence in DNA is TGCAGTGCTAAGAAGGGGGCGGCGACAGATACGCAGTATTTT.